This passage covers 18 T cell receptor beta chains from one sample sequenced in a study of T cells after yellow fever vaccination. TCRdb re-analysed the 5' RACE reads in MiXCR, keeping a single row per CDR3 protein. The table shows just under 600,000 distinct CDR3 sequences, with approximately 13% occurring only once. Sequenced material: PBMCs, taken on the day of the yellow fever booster vaccination. These receptors were taken from a man aged 25 to 45 who received the YFV17D yellow fever vaccine.

In this sample, this clonotype turned up a few times. A junction end diverges from the germline sequence, so it may reflect a read error. The chain recombines TRBV25-1 with TRBJ2-1; D is possibly TRBD1 (6 bases). Germline values: CDR1 MGHDK, CDR2 SYGVNS. The CDR3 is made up of 9 amino acids. Here the CDR3 DNA reads TGTGCCAGGGATCGGGACACGACGTTC. Translation gives CARDRDTTF.

The sample holds a few counts of this clonotype. The CDR3 sequence is CASSLGPVADTQYF. Written as DNA, the CDR3 is TGTGCCAGCAGCTTAGGTCCGGTCGCAGATACGCAGTATTTT. V is TRBV7-3 and J is TRBJ2-3; D ambiguous. CDR1 SGHTA and CDR2 FQGTGA come from the germline V gene. The CDR3 is made up of 14 amino acids. The V and J ends lost 2 bases and 4 bases respectively, with 10 bases between them.

This clonotype has a handful of counts. The chain combines TRBV28 with TRBJ2-5; tentative D call: TRBD2 (7 bases). This CDR3 region has 15 residues. V was shortened by 2 bases and J by 5 bases, with 15 bases between the two germline ends. The germline CDR1 and CDR2 sequences are MDHEN and SYDVKM. CDR3 coding DNA: TGTGCCAGCAGTTTACCGCCAGGGAGGGGGGAGACCCAGTACTTC. Translating gives CASSLPPGRGETQYF. The full variable domain, rest sourced from reference TRBV28 and TRBJ2-5, is DVKVTQSSRYLVKRTGEKVFLECVQDMDHENMFWYRQDPGLGLRLIYFSYDVKMKEKGDIPEGYSVSREKKERFSLILESASTNQTSMYLCASSLPPGRGETQYFGPGTRLLVL.

J is TRBJ2-3 and V is TRBV15; unclear D gene. The CDR3 is 14 amino acids. Germline CDR1 and CDR2: LNHNV and YYDKDF (reference sequence). Trimming cost V 1 base and J 8 bases, with 13 bases left between them. CDR3 sequence (DNA): TGTGCCACCAGCAGAGGAGAGTTCGGAGTTACGCAGTATTTT. It specifies CATSRGEFGVTQYF.

Details on this clonotype: Mismatch with germline at one junction end may stem from a read error. The chain recombines TRBV7-7 with TRBJ2-3, with 15 bases matching TRBD2. CDR1 and CDR2 from the germline V gene are SSHAT and FNYEAQ (reference sequence). This CDR3 has 18 residues. The CDR3 bases are TGTGCTAGCAGCCTGGGACTAGCGGGAGGCCTTAGCACAGATACGCAGTATTTT. Its protein product is CASSLGLAGGLSTDTQYF. Supplemented by reference TRBV7-7 and TRBJ2-3, the full variable domain reads GAGVSQSPRYKVTKRGQDVTLRCDPISSHATLYWYQQALGQGPEFLTYFNYEAQPDKSGLPSDRFSAERPEGSISTLTIQRTEQRDSAMYRCASSLGLAGGLSTDTQYFGPGTRLTVL.

A few counts support this clonotype. The genes are TRBV5-4 and TRBJ2-7; D is unresolved. This CDR3 contains 14 residues. Germline assignment: CDR1 SGHNT and CDR2 YYREEE (reference sequence). Between the trimmed V and J ends, which lost 5 bases and 0 bases, there was a span of 12 bases. The CDR3: CASSPDQSSYEQYF. As DNA, the CDR3 is TGTGCCAGCAGTCCCGACCAGAGCTCCTACGAGCAGTACTTC. The full variable domain, its missing parts supplied by reference TRBV5-4 and TRBJ2-7, is ETGVTQSPTHLIKTRGQQVTLRCSSQSGHNTVSWYQQALGQGPQFIFQYYREEENGRGNFPPRFSGLQFPNYSSELNVNALELDDSALYLCASSPDQSSYEQYFGPGTRLTVT.

The CDR3 nucleotides read TGTGCCAGCAGCTCACATCCGCGCGGGAGGGATGAGACCCAGTACTTC. Residues: CASSSHPRGRDETQYF. This chain connects TRBV5-4 to TRBJ2-5; 9 positions agree with TRBD2. The germline V gene encodes CDR1 SGHNT and CDR2 YYREEE (reference sequence). The CDR3 is made up of 16 amino acids. The V gene end was trimmed by 3 bases and the J gene end by 5 bases; junction bases not matched to a gene: 11.

This clonotype was seen only a few times. The chain uses TRBV7-9 and TRBJ1-1; D is uncertain. Germline CDR1 is SEHNR and CDR2 is FQNEAQ (reference sequence). Trimming left V 5 bases short and J 3 bases short, with 19 bases between. The CDR3 loop spans 16 amino acids. The CDR3, as DNA: TGTGCCAGCAGCCTCATCCGGGTAGAAGGAGACACTGAAGCTTTCTTT. Protein: CASSLIRVEGDTEAFF.

This clonotype was detected many times. This rearrangement joins TRBV20-1 to TRBJ1-1, with a possible D match to TRBD1 (6 bases). Trimming took off 0 bases at V and 4 bases at J, with 12 bases between the two ends. This CDR3 is built from 14 residues. Germline lookup yields CDR1 DFQATT and CDR2 SNEGSKA (reference sequence). This CDR3 is CSARDATTGTEAFF. The CDR3 nucleotides are TGCAGTGCTAGAGATGCCACGACAGGCACTGAAGCTTTCTTT.

This clonotype was detected only a few times. The CDR3, as DNA: TGTGCCAGCAGGGGTCTAGCGGGAGGGGAGGATGAGCAGTTCTTC. Protein sequence: CASRGLAGGEDEQFF. J is TRBJ2-1 and V is TRBV7-2, with 12 bases that match TRBD2. This CDR3 spans 15 amino acids. The germline CDR1 and CDR2 sequences are SGHTA and FQGNSA. V shed 6 bases, J shed 8 bases, and the junction held 8 bases outside the gene matches.

V and J are TRBV20-1 and TRBJ2-5; possibly TRBD2 for D (5 bases). The CDR3 runs to 13 residues. V was pared by 1 base and J by 5 bases, with 11 bases between. The germline gives CDR1 DFQATT, CDR2 SNEGSKA (reference sequence). CDR3 in amino acids: CSARVRGHETQYF. As DNA, the CDR3 is TGCAGTGCTAGAGTTCGCGGGCATGAGACCCAGTACTTC.

The chain combines TRBV2 with TRBJ2-2; 9 bases line up with TRBD1. The length of the CDR3 is 16 residues. Germline loops: CDR1 SNHLY, CDR2 FYNNEI. Trimming cost V 6 bases and J 3 bases; bases outside gene matches: 8. The chain's CDR3 is CASSAPGQGYTGELFF. DNA for the CDR3: TGTGCCAGCAGCGCACCGGGACAGGGCTACACCGGGGAGCTGTTTTTT.

The J gene is TRBJ1-1, the V gene TRBV20-1; TRBD1 might be the D (6 bases). This CDR3 region has 15 residues. The ends were cut back, 6 bases at V and 1 base at J, with 18 bases in the middle. CDR1 and CDR2 (germline): DFQATT, SNEGSKA (reference sequence). The CDR3 coding sequence is TGCAGTGCGAAAAACAGGGTTGGGGCGAACACTGAAGCTTTCTTT. Its protein product is CSAKNRVGANTEAFF.

In its sample, this clonotype was seen many times. V is TRBV4-3 and J is TRBJ2-1, with 9 bases that match TRBD2. CDR3 length: 14 residues. Germline V gene sequence: CDR1 LGHNA, CDR2 YSLEER. V trimming: 4 bases; J trimming: 4 bases; junction bases outside the gene matches: 2. The CDR3 region has the DNA TGCGCCAGCAGCCCGGGACTAGCTTACAATGAGCAGTTCTTC. Translating it yields CASSPGLAYNEQFF.

The CDR3 is CASSYTTGSAYGYTF. CDR3 sequence (DNA): TGTGCCAGCAGTTACACTACAGGGTCGGCCTATGGCTACACCTTC. V usage is TRBV6-5 and J usage is TRBJ1-2, with a possible D match to TRBD1 (6 bases). This CDR3 region has 15 residues. Germline V lookup: CDR1 MNHEY, CDR2 SVGAGI. V dropped 2 bases and J dropped 4 bases, with 14 bases sitting between them.

The table lists this clonotype with many counts. The rearrangement links TRBV7-2 to TRBJ1-1, with TRBD1 matching 7 bases. The CDR3 sequence is 14 residues long. Germline V gives CDR1 SGHTA, CDR2 FQGNSA. Trimming at V came to 5 bases and at J to 5 bases, leaving 8 bases not matched to a gene. This chain's CDR3 is CASSPQGRRTEAFF. The CDR3 DNA sequence: TGTGCCAGCAGCCCACAGGGGAGGAGGACTGAAGCTTTCTTT.

This clonotype came up many times. The chain joins TRBV20-1 to TRBJ2-1, with D possibly being TRBD1 or TRBD2 (6 bases each). This CDR3 is 14 amino acids long. Looked up from germline, CDR1 is DFQATT and CDR2 is SNEGSKA (reference sequence). V was cut by 6 bases and J by 6 bases, with 18 bases left in between. The CDR3 DNA reads as TGCAGTGCCGGGGGCCAGCTACGGGTCAATGAGCAGTTCTTC. Amino acid sequence: CSAGGQLRVNEQFF.

V gene TRBV4-3 combines with J gene TRBJ1-1; 8 positions agree with TRBD1. Germline loops: CDR1 LGHNA, CDR2 YSLEER. Germline trimming cut 1 base from V and 4 bases from J; bases unmatched to any gene: 8. The length of the CDR3 is 16 residues. CDR3 sequence reads: CASSQGQGRRSTEAFF. The CDR3 region has the DNA TGCGCCAGCAGCCAAGGACAGGGGAGGAGGAGCACTGAAGCTTTCTTT.